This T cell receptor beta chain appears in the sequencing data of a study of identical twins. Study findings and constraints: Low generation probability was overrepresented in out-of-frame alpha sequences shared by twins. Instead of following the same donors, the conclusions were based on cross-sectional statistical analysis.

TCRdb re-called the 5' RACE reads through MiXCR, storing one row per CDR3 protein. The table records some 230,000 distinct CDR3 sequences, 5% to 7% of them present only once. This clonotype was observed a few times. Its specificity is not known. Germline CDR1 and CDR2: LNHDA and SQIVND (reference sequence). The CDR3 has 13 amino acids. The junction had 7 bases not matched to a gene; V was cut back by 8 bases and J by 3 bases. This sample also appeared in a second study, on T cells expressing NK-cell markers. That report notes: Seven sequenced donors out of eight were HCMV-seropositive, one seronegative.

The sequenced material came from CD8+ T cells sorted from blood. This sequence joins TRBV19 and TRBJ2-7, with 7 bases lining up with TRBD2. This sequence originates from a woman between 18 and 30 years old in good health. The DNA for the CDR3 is TGTGCCAGTGCAGCGGGGAGTAACTACGAGCAGTACTTC. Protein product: CASAAGSNYEQYF. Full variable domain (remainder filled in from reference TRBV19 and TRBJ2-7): DGGITQSPKYLFRKEGQNVTLSCEQNLNHDAMYWYRQDPGQGLRLIYYSQIVNDFQKGDIAEGYSVSREKKESFPLTVTSAQKNPTAFYLCASAAGSNYEQYFGPGTRLTVT.